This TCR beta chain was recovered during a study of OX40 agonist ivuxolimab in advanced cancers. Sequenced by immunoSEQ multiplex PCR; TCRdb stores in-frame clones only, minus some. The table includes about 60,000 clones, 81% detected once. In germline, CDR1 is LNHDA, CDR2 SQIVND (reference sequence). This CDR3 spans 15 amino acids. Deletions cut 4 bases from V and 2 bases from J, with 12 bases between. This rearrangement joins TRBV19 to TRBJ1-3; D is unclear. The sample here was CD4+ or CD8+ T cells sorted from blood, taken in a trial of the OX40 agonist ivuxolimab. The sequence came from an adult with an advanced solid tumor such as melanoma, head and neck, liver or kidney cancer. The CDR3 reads CASSTQARTGNTIYF. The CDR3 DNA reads TGTGCCAGTAGTACCCAAGCCCGGACTGGAAACACCATATATTTT.